The clone carrying this T cell receptor (beta chain) was seen only a few times. Its antigen remains unknown. The data were obtained in a study of response to subunit inactivated influenza vaccine. The V gene lost 2 bases and the J gene lost 7 bases, with 11 bases spanning the gap. Germline-derived CDR1 and CDR2 are DFQATT and SNEGSKA (reference sequence). CDR3 size: 12 residues. Overall study results and limits: Authors suggested each seasonal influenza vaccination recruits few new T cells.

TCRdb passed the RT-PCR reads through MiXCR, listing each CDR3 protein once. Of approximately 520,000 distinct CDR3 sequences listed, around 25% are singletons. This chain connects TRBV20-1 to TRBJ1-1; D is uncertain. This sequence was found in a man aged 50 or older who received an inactivated influenza vaccine. Sample: CD4+ T cells sorted from PBMCs, taken around 5 days after vaccination. CDR3: CSARKMGDEAFF. The CDR3, as DNA: TGCAGTGCTAGAAAGATGGGTGATGAAGCTTTCTTT.